This T cell receptor beta chain stems from a study of cytomegalovirus exposure and HLA in healthy donors. Study context: A prior study identified roughly 110 million unique TCR beta sequences from about 179 million T cells.

This CDR3 contains 11 residues. Germline V lookup: CDR1 MNHEY, CDR2 SMNVEV (reference sequence). The V end lost 2 bases, the J end lost 9 bases, and 8 bases lay between the germline ends. The PCR was carried out with 60 Vbeta primers and 13 Jbeta primers. Generated by immunoSEQ multiplex PCR, the TCRdb table keeps only in-frame clones and is missing some. The sample lists 35,000 to 45,000 clones, roughly half occurring once. The source material was PBMCs. This clonotype originated in a man in his sixties in good health and CMV-seronegative. The V call is TRBV27, the J call TRBJ2-7; D is ambiguous. The CDR3 DNA sequence: TGTGCCAGCAGTTTAGGAGCGACGCAGTACTTC. Translated: CASSLGATQYF.